This T cell receptor (beta chain) was observed in a study of CD8 T cells in ankylosing spondylitis. General study findings and limits: A CD8+ phenotype characterized the disease-linked clones, which were relatively rare in peripheral blood. Researchers reportedly found disease-linked clones significantly enriched in matched ankylosing spondylitis synovial fluid. Previous work reported some of these motif variants in the synovial fluid and blood of reactive arthritis.

This clonotype was picked up many times. The antigen is unknown. A quantitative 5'-RACE method, one with molecular barcodes, was used to make TCR beta libraries. In TCRdb, the 5' RACE reads were re-called with MiXCR into one record per CDR3 protein. This repertoire shows roughly 200,000 distinct CDR3 sequences, 13% found once; its top ten account for 16%. The specimen sequenced was blood, either unsorted or a sorted T cell fraction (not recorded which). The receptor was isolated from a male donor with ankylosing spondylitis or in good health (not recorded which).

CDR3 DNA: TGTGCCAGCAGTGAAGCGCCGCGGGGGGGCATTTCCTATAATTCACCCCTCCACTTT. It encodes CASSEAPRGGISYNSPLHF. The J gene is TRBJ1-6, the V gene TRBV25-1; D is perhaps TRBD1 (6 bases). V dropped 2 bases and J dropped 1 base, with 18 bases sitting between them. The CDR3 has 19 amino acids. The germline V gene has CDR1 MGHDK and CDR2 SYGVNS.